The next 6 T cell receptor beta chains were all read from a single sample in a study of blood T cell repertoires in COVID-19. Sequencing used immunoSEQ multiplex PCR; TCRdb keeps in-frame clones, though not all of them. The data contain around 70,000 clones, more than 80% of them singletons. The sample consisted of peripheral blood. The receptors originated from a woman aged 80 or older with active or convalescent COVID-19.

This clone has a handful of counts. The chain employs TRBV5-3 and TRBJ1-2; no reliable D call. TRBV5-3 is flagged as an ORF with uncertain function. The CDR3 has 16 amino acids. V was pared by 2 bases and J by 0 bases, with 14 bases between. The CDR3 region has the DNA TGTGCCAGAAGCTTTTATTCCCACAGAACTAACTATGGCTACACCTTC. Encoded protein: CARSFYSHRTNYGYTF.

The CDR3 DNA reads TGTGCCAGCAGCCCCCCGGGACTAGGCCTTCAGTACTTC. This translates into CASSPPGLGLQYF. This chain joins TRBV7-2 and TRBJ2-4, with 8 nucleotides matching TRBD2. V dropped 5 bases and J dropped 11; count of bases not matched to a gene: 8. The germline CDR1 and CDR2 sequences are SGHTA and FQGNSA. This CDR3 is built from 13 residues.

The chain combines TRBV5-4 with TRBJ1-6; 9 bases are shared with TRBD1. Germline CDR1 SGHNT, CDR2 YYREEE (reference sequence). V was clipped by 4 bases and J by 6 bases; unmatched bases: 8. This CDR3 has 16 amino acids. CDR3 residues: CASSRITGGGNSPLHF. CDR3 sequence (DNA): TGTGCCAGCAGCCGAATTACAGGGGGCGGTAATTCACCCCTCCACTTT.

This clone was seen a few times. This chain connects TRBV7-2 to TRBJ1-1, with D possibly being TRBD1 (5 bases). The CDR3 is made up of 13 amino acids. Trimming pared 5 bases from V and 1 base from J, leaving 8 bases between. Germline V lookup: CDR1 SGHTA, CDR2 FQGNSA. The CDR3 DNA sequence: TGTGCCAGCAGCCCCCAGGGGAACACTGAAGCTTTCTTT. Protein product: CASSPQGNTEAFF.

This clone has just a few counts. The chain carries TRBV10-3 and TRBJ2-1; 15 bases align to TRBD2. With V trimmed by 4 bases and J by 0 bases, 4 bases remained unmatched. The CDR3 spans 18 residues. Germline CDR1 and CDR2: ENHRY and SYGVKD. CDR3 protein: CAISGGLAGGSSYNEQFF. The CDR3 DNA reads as TGTGCCATCAGTGGCGGACTAGCGGGAGGGAGCTCCTACAATGAGCAGTTCTTC.

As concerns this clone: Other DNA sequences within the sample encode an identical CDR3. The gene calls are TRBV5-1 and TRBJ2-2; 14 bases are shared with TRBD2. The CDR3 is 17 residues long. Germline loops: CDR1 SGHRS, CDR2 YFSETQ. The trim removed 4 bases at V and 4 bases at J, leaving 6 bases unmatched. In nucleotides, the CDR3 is TGCGCCAGCAGCAGAGGACTAGCGGGGGGTGGCACCGGGGAGCTGTTTTTT. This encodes CASSRGLAGGGTGELFF.